One sample yielded the 22 T cell receptor beta chains listed below, sequenced in a study of blood T cell repertoires in COVID-19. Profiled with immunoSEQ multiplex PCR; TCRdb holds only in-frame clones, not every one. The sample holds 80,000 or so clones, 75% to 90% seen once. The sample comprised peripheral blood. These receptors all stem from a woman aged 70-85 years with acute or convalescent COVID-19.

V is TRBV19 and J is TRBJ1-6; TRBD1 might be the D (6 bases). This CDR3 is built from 16 residues. Trimming cost V 4 bases and J 7 bases, with 17 bases left between them. Germline V gene lookup returns CDR1 LNHDA and CDR2 SQIVND (reference sequence). The CDR3 spells CASSSSSQGRNSPLHF. Written as DNA, the CDR3 is TGTGCCAGTAGTAGCTCCTCACAGGGACGGAATTCACCCCTCCACTTT.

This clone was detected only once. The chain combines TRBV28 with TRBJ2-7; 9 bases align to TRBD2. Losses at the gene ends were 7 bases for V and 0 bases for J; bases not matched to a gene: 10. Germline CDR1 is MDHEN and CDR2 is SYDVKM. The CDR3 contains 16 residues. For the CDR3, the DNA is TGTGCCAGCACCTCACTGGCGGGGGGGATCTCCTACGAGCAGTACTTC. Its translation is CASTSLAGGISYEQYF.

The V and J genes are TRBV7-6 and TRBJ2-5; 10 bases fit TRBD2. There are 16 residues in the CDR3. The V and J ends lost 5 bases and 7 bases, in that order; junction bases with no gene match: 13. Germline assignment: CDR1 SGHVS and CDR2 FNYEAQ. The CDR3 nucleotides are TGTGCCAGCAGCCCTACCCCGGGACTAGCGACTTTGACCCAGTACTTC. Translation: CASSPTPGLATLTQYF.

The rearrangement joins TRBV21-1 to TRBJ1-3; TRBD1 is the table's D call, not checked against the DNA. TRBV21-1 is deemed a pseudogene. The CDR3 loop spans 17 amino acids. The CDR3 DNA sequence: TGTGCCAGCAGCAAAAAGACCGATAAGGGGACTGGAAACACCATATATTTT. Its translation is CASSKKTDKGTGNTIYF.

This rearrangement joins TRBV11-3 to TRBJ1-1; no reliable D call. The germline V gene has CDR1 SGHNT and CDR2 YENEEA. This CDR3 comprises 14 residues. V was trimmed by 1 base and J by 2 bases, leaving 8 bases between them. The CDR3 sequence is CASSLGRGNTEAFF. CDR3 in DNA: TGTGCCAGCAGCTTAGGACGGGGAAACACTGAAGCTTTCTTT.

The V and J genes are TRBV24-1 and TRBJ1-2; a weak D match, TRBD1 (6 bases). The V end lost 6 bases, the J end lost 6 bases, and 13 bases lay between the germline ends. CDR3 length: 13 amino acids. Germline V gene sequence: CDR1 KGHDR, CDR2 SFDVKD. The CDR3 loop reads CATSTGGGNGYTF. The CDR3, as DNA: TGTGCCACCAGTACGGGGGGCGGGAATGGCTACACCTTC.

The rearrangement uses TRBV7-2 and TRBJ2-3, with TRBD2 identical over 10 bases. There are 15 residues in the CDR3. V shed 0 bases, J shed 11 bases, and the junction held 8 bases outside the gene matches. Germline assignment: CDR1 SGHTA and CDR2 FQGNSA. The CDR3 region has the DNA TGTGCCAGCAGCTTAGCAGTAGCGGGGGGATTAGAGCAGTATTTT. Translated: CASSLAVAGGLEQYF.

The rearrangement links TRBV5-1 to TRBJ1-4; 10 bases are a match to TRBD1. V shed 0 bases, J shed 1 base, and the junction held 3 bases outside the gene matches. Per the germline V gene, CDR1 is SGHRS and CDR2 is YFSETQ. The CDR3 spans 17 residues. In DNA form, the CDR3 reads TGCGCCAGCAGCTTGGGAGGACAGGGGGGAACTAATGAAAAACTGTTTTTT. Its protein product is CASSLGGQGGTNEKLFF. The variable domain in full, with the rest retrieved from reference TRBV5-1 and TRBJ1-4, is KAGVTQTPRYLIKTRGQQVTLSCSPISGHRSVSWYQQTPGQGLQFLFEYFSETQRNKGNFPGRFSGRQFSNSRSEMNVSTLELGDSALYLCASSLGGQGGTNEKLFFGSGTQLSVL.

The chain couples TRBV7-2 to TRBJ1-2; weak D call: TRBD1 (6 bases). V was cut by 0 bases and J by 8 bases, with 13 bases left in between. This CDR3 has 14 residues. Germline V gives CDR1 SGHTA, CDR2 FQGNSA. The CDR3 loop is CASSLAWQGLGYTF. Written as DNA, the CDR3 is TGTGCCAGCAGCTTAGCGTGGCAGGGGTTAGGCTACACCTTC.

V and J are TRBV15 and TRBJ2-5, with 11 bases fitting TRBD1. The J segment lost 5 bases and the V segment lost 5 bases, leaving 7 bases of the junction unmatched. Per germline, CDR1 LNHNV and CDR2 YYDKDF (reference sequence). This CDR3 spans 15 amino acids. This chain's CDR3 is CATSGGTGGTETQYF. The CDR3 DNA follows: TGTGCCACCAGCGGAGGGACAGGGGGGACGGAGACCCAGTACTTC.

V usage is TRBV6-5 and J usage is TRBJ1-5, with a weak D call TRBD1 (6 bases). The germline CDR1 and CDR2 sequences are MNHEY and SVGAGI. CDR3 length: 15 residues. The V end was cut by 6 bases, the J end by 0 bases, with 12 bases between. The CDR3 region is CASSGRDTSNQPQHF. The CDR3 coding sequence is TGTGCCAGCAGCGGCCGGGACACTAGCAATCAGCCCCAGCATTTT.

This clone has only one observation. Written as DNA, the CDR3 is TGCAGTGCTCGCCAGGGCCACGAGCAGTACTTC. It is translated as CSARQGHEQYF. The chain links TRBV20-1 to TRBJ2-7; D might be TRBD1 (5 bases). CDR3 length: 11 residues. Germline V gene data show CDR1 as DFQATT and CDR2 as SNEGSKA (reference sequence). V lost 5 bases, J lost 5 bases, and 10 bases lay in between.

V gene TRBV6-5 combines with J gene TRBJ2-7, with 9 bases identical to TRBD1. The germline V gene encodes CDR1 MNHEY and CDR2 SVGAGI. The CDR3 covers 14 residues. J gave up 1 base and V 8 bases, and 6 bases lay outside the gene matches. DNA for the CDR3: TGTGCCAGCTGGCACGACAGGGGGTCCTACGAGCAGTACTTC. Residues: CASWHDRGSYEQYF.

This chain uses TRBV19 with TRBJ2-5; 14 nucleotides align to TRBD2. Germline V CDR1 and CDR2: LNHDA, SQIVND (reference sequence). J lost 5 bases, V lost 5 bases, and 4 bases had no gene match. The CDR3 runs 15 residues. CDR3 nucleotides: TGTGCCAGTAGTCCGAGGACTAGCGGGGGGGAGACCCAGTACTTC. It encodes CASSPRTSGGETQYF.

V usage is TRBV5-6 and J usage is TRBJ2-7; the match to TRBD2 covers 7 bases. CDR3 length: 15 residues. Trimming removed 6 bases from V and 4 bases from J; junction bases left unmatched: 13. Germline V gene data show CDR1 as SGHDT and CDR2 as YYEEEE. The CDR3 region has the DNA TGTGCCAGCAACCGGGGTGGACTAGAGTCTTACGAGCAGTACTTC. As protein: CASNRGGLESYEQYF.

This chain links TRBV19 with TRBJ1-1; TRBD1 matches at 8 bases. This CDR3 contains 16 residues. The V and J ends lost 3 bases and 13 bases, in that order; junction bases with no gene match: 19. CDR1 is LNHDA and CDR2 is SQIVND in the germline V gene (reference sequence). DNA for the CDR3: TGTGCCAGTAGTATTGAGGGCAGGGGGCCCGATTTTTTCGGTTTCTTT. Its translation is CASSIEGRGPDFFGFF.

The rearrangement joins TRBV19 to TRBJ2-7; D is unresolved. Germline values: CDR1 LNHDA, CDR2 SQIVND (reference sequence). The CDR3 sequence is 13 residues long. V dropped 5 bases and J dropped 4 bases, with 12 bases sitting between them. In DNA, the CDR3 is TGTGCCAGTAGTGCCCAGCTAGGATACGAGCAGTACTTC. Its translation is CASSAQLGYEQYF.

The rearrangement uses TRBV2 and TRBJ1-5, with 9 bases fitting TRBD1. The V gene end was trimmed by 6 bases and the J gene end by 7 bases; junction bases not matched to a gene: 4. The germline CDR1 and CDR2 sequences are SNHLY and FYNNEI. This CDR3 is 13 amino acids long. CDR3 residues: CASRGQGAQPQHF. The DNA of the CDR3 is TGTGCCAGCAGGGGACAGGGAGCACAGCCCCAGCATTTT.

The V and J genes are TRBV27 and TRBJ1-6; D is unresolved. V lost 3 bases and J 7 bases, leaving 10 bases between the germline ends. Per the germline V gene, CDR1 is MNHEY and CDR2 is SMNVEV (reference sequence). This CDR3 is 14 amino acids long. CDR3 bases: TGTGCCAGCAGTTTTCCAGGTGTAAATTCACCCCTCCACTTT. Translating gives CASSFPGVNSPLHF.

The J gene is TRBJ1-1, the V gene TRBV18; 9 nucleotides align to TRBD1. The CDR3 contains 15 residues. V lost 1 base, J lost 4 bases, and 4 bases stayed unmatched. The germline gives CDR1 KGHSH, CDR2 LQKENI. CDR3 sequence: CASSPRRDRATEAFF. CDR3 bases: TGTGCCAGCTCACCACGCCGGGACAGGGCCACTGAAGCTTTCTTT.

The rearrangement links TRBV12-3 or TRBV12-4 to TRBJ2-7, with 7 positions matching TRBD2. Germline trimming cut 4 bases from V and 3 bases from J; bases unmatched to any gene: 3. The CDR3 length is 13 residues. The CDR3 DNA reads TGTGCCAGCAGTTGGACTAGTTTCTACGAGCAGTACTTC. This translates into CASSWTSFYEQYF.

The gene calls are TRBV4-1 and TRBJ2-1, with 11 positions matching TRBD2. CDR3 size: 15 residues. Looked up from germline, CDR1 is MGHRA and CDR2 is YSYEKL. V lost 2 bases to trimming and J lost 10 bases; unmatched junction nucleotides: 7. The CDR3 region has the DNA TGCGCCAGCAGCCAAATCACTAGCGGGGGCTGGGAGCAGTTCTTC. This codes for CASSQITSGGWEQFF.